These 24 T cell receptor beta chains share one sample of origin, sequenced in a study of regulatory T cells in long-lasting Graves disease. Time point given: persistent/refractory GD, antithyroid drugs over 5 years with positive TRAb. After RNA was extracted from PBMCs, the TCR library was made from it. Library construction for TCR beta used iRepertoire HTBI primers and Arm-PCR of CDR3 regions. TCRdb analysed the multiplex PCR reads with MiXCR anew, one entry per CDR3 protein. The sample holds approximately 500,000 distinct CDR3 sequences; approximately 21% are singletons and the top ten take roughly 7.7%. The sample here was peripheral blood mononuclear cells (PBMCs), taken when the disease was refractory, from a patient treated with antithyroid drugs. The origin of the receptors is a female donor with Graves disease.

This chain connects TRBV2 to TRBJ1-3, with no clear D. The germline gives CDR1 SNHLY, CDR2 FYNNEI. V was pared by 2 bases and J by 0 bases, with 11 bases between. This CDR3 contains 16 residues. CDR3 sequence reads: CASSEPSLISGNTIYF. The CDR3 nucleotides read TGTGCCAGCAGTGAACCCTCTCTGATCTCTGGAAACACCATATATTTT.

This clonotype came up many times. The J gene is TRBJ1-4, the V gene TRBV15; 8 bases are a match to TRBD1. Germline CDR1 is LNHNV and CDR2 is YYDKDF (reference sequence). The CDR3 has 15 residues. Trimming removed 5 bases from V and 8 bases from J; junction bases left unmatched: 10. The CDR3 DNA reads TGTGCCACCAGCCCCCCCGGGACAGGTGTCGAAAAACTGTTTTTT. This sequence encodes CATSPPGTGVEKLFF.

This clonotype has at least ten counts. The V gene is TRBV6-1, the J gene TRBJ2-5; D unresolved. CDR3 length: 13 residues. V gave up 1 base and J gave up 2 bases, with 5 bases separating them. Germline lookup yields CDR1 MNHNS and CDR2 SASEGT. CDR3 in DNA: TGTGCCAGCAGTGAAGACAGACAAGAGACCCAGTACTTC. Its translation: CASSEDRQETQYF.

This clonotype was counted only a few times. The chain employs TRBV5-5 and TRBJ2-5; possible D gene TRBD2, 6 bases. The V gene lost 2 bases and the J gene lost 4 bases, with 18 bases spanning the gap. This CDR3 is built from 16 residues. Germline CDR1 and CDR2: SGHKS and YYEKEE (reference sequence). The CDR3 spells CASSLFLGGMLETQYF. CDR3 DNA: TGTGCCAGCAGCTTATTTTTGGGGGGAATGTTAGAGACCCAGTACTTC.

As for this clonotype: One base separates it from a far larger clone, so it is likely a read error. The V call is TRBV6-1, the J call TRBJ2-7, with TRBD1 identical over 7 bases. V lost 8 bases to trimming and J lost 3 bases; unmatched junction nucleotides: 7. CDR3 length: 13 amino acids. Germline lookup yields CDR1 MNHNS and CDR2 SASEGT. The CDR3 region has the DNA TGTGCCAGCGGTACGACAGGGAGCTACGAGCAGTACTTC. It encodes CASGTTGSYEQYF.

The rearrangement links TRBV3-1 to TRBJ1-1; D is possibly TRBD1 (6 bases). Germline V gene lookup returns CDR1 LGHDT and CDR2 YNNKEL (reference sequence). This CDR3 has 15 amino acids. V lost 4 bases and J 0 bases, leaving 12 bases between the germline ends. CDR3 residues: CASSRGRGMNTEAFF. CDR3 DNA sequence: TGTGCCAGCAGCCGGGGCAGGGGCATGAACACTGAAGCTTTCTTT.

This clonotype appeared a few times. The chain employs TRBV19 and TRBJ2-4; the D gene is possibly TRBD1 (6 bases). The V end was cut by 5 bases, the J end by 6 bases, with 11 bases between. The CDR3 contains 13 residues. Germline V lookup: CDR1 LNHDA, CDR2 SQIVND (reference sequence). The CDR3 region is CASSPMGANIQYF. The CDR3 DNA reads as TGTGCCAGTAGTCCCATGGGGGCAAACATTCAGTACTTC.

The V gene is TRBV7-2, the J gene TRBJ2-2; TRBD2 agrees at 8 bases. The CDR3 totals 16 residues. The V gene end was trimmed by 1 base and the J gene end by 5 bases; junction bases not matched to a gene: 6. Germline V gene lookup returns CDR1 SGHTA and CDR2 FQGNSA. CDR3 in DNA: TGTGCCAGCAGCTTAGACCTAGCGGGCCTGACCGGGGAGCTGTTTTTT. Translated: CASSLDLAGLTGELFF.

There are many counts of this clonotype. This sequence joins TRBV27 and TRBJ1-1; D ambiguous. V was pared by 10 bases and J by 4 bases, with 16 bases between. The CDR3 has 13 residues. Germline values: CDR1 MNHEY, CDR2 SMNVEV (reference sequence). CDR3 residues: CAIATPEGTEAFF. The DNA of the CDR3 is TGTGCCATCGCGACACCCGAGGGCACTGAAGCTTTCTTT.

The chain couples TRBV19 to TRBJ2-7; 7 nucleotides agree with TRBD2. The CDR3 is 16 residues long. Germline CDR1 reads LNHDA; CDR2 reads SQIVND (reference sequence). The J segment lost 0 bases and the V segment lost 3 bases, leaving 8 bases of the junction unmatched. Here the CDR3 DNA reads TGTGCCAGTAGTATTGCTGGCGGGAGTCTCTCCTACGAGCAGTACTTC. Its protein is CASSIAGGSLSYEQYF.

The chain uses TRBV29-1 and TRBJ2-7; D not certain. The CDR3 loop spans 14 amino acids. CDR1 and CDR2 (germline): SQVTM, ANQGSEA. Trimming removed 0 bases at V and 2 bases at J, with 11 bases between. In nucleotides, the CDR3 is TGCAGCGTTGAAGATAAGGGTGGGCCCTACGAGCAGTACTTC. Residues: CSVEDKGGPYEQYF.

Only a few counts were recorded for this clonotype. The gene calls are TRBV5-1 and TRBJ2-7, with TRBD1 matching over 8 bases. There are 13 residues in the CDR3. The germline V gene encodes CDR1 SGHRS and CDR2 YFSETQ. V dropped 4 bases and J dropped 5; count of bases not matched to a gene: 5. The CDR3 bases are TGCGCCAGCAGCGACAACAGGGGGGACGAGCAGTACTTC. This gives the protein CASSDNRGDEQYF.

This clonotype was found many times. The chain carries TRBV11-2 and TRBJ1-1; unclear D gene. The V gene's germline CDR1 is SGHAT and CDR2 FQNNGV. CDR3 length: 14 amino acids. The V gene lost 0 bases and the J gene lost 6 bases, with 11 bases spanning the gap. The CDR3 loop is CASSLDGPDPEAFF. As DNA, the CDR3 is TGTGCCAGCAGCTTAGATGGGCCCGACCCTGAAGCTTTCTTT.

This clonotype was counted only a few times. The CDR3 DNA sequence: TGTGCCAGCACCCCGGGAGGTCTCACTGAAGCTTTCTTT. It encodes CASTPGGLTEAFF. The rearrangement joins TRBV6-1 to TRBJ1-1; D remains unclear. This CDR3 comprises 13 residues. Germline V gene lookup returns CDR1 MNHNS and CDR2 SASEGT. Trimming took 7 bases from V and 4 from J, leaving 13 bases between them.

This chain uses TRBV28 with TRBJ1-5, with no clear D. The germline CDR1 and CDR2 sequences are MDHEN and SYDVKM. The CDR3 is 13 residues long. V shed 5 bases and J shed 5 bases, with 10 bases lying between them. CDR3 coding DNA: TGTGCCAGCAGTCGCGGGCCCCATCAGCCCCAGCATTTT. This encodes CASSRGPHQPQHF.

As concerns this clonotype: A much more abundant neighbour one base away suggests this may be a read error. The chain uses TRBV6-5 and TRBJ2-5; D gene unclear. The CDR3 is 14 residues long. The germline CDR1 and CDR2 sequences are MNHEY and SVGAGI. The CDR3: CASSFVGPQETRYF. As DNA, the CDR3 is TGTGCCAGCAGTTTCGTCGGACCTCAAGAGACCCGGTACTTC.

This clonotype was picked up many times. The chain couples TRBV7-3 to TRBJ1-1; D call uncertain. V was cut by 6 bases and J by 6 bases, with 14 bases left in between. The CDR3 is 13 amino acids. Germline V gene lookup returns CDR1 SGHTA and CDR2 FQGTGA. In nucleotides, the CDR3 is TGTGCCAGCAGTTCGGACGGCTCCGCTGAAGCTTTCTTT. It yields the protein CASSSDGSAEAFF.

There are many counts of this clonotype. This sequence joins TRBV4-1 and TRBJ2-7; 13 bases align to TRBD2. With 1 base clipped from V and 7 bases from J, the junction kept 4 bases outside the gene matches. The CDR3 loop spans 15 amino acids. The V gene's germline CDR1 is MGHRA and CDR2 YSYEKL. CDR3 in DNA: TGCGCCAGCAGCCAAGTCGGACTAGCGGGAGTTGAGCAGTACTTC. The encoded protein is CASSQVGLAGVEQYF.

This clonotype has a handful of counts. The V call is TRBV6-2 or TRBV6-3, the J call TRBJ2-5, with unresolved D. V lost 2 bases and J 2 bases, leaving 9 bases between the germline ends. CDR3 length: 14 residues. Germline loops: CDR1 MNHEY, CDR2 SVGEGT. The CDR3: CASSYGLEQETQYF. The CDR3 region has the DNA TGTGCCAGCAGTTACGGCCTGGAGCAAGAGACCCAGTACTTC.

At least ten counts were recorded for this clonotype. J is TRBJ2-7 and V is TRBV6-1; possibly TRBD2 for D (6 bases). This CDR3 has 15 amino acids. V lost 7 bases to trimming and J lost 0 bases, with 16 bases between them. Germline V gene data show CDR1 as MNHNS and CDR2 as SASEGT. The CDR3 is CASTHMGGGSYEQYF. For the CDR3, the DNA is TGTGCCAGCACCCACATGGGGGGAGGCTCCTACGAGCAGTACTTC.

This clonotype was seen at least ten times. This chain links TRBV28 with TRBJ1-2; no clear D gene. The CDR3 is made up of 11 amino acids. From germline, CDR1 is MDHEN and CDR2 SYDVKM. Trimming cost V 6 bases and J 2 bases, with 4 bases left between them. The DNA of the CDR3 is TGTGCCAGCAGACAAAACTATGGCTACACCTTC. Translating it yields CASRQNYGYTF.

V usage is TRBV7-9 and J usage is TRBJ1-4; no definite D call. The CDR3 has 14 residues. V was cut by 4 bases and J by 7 bases, with 13 bases left in between. Germline V gene data show CDR1 as SEHNR and CDR2 as FQNEAQ (reference sequence). The CDR3 DNA sequence: TGTGCCAGCAGCTCTCTCCGAGTAGGTGAAAAACTGTTTTTT. This translates into CASSSLRVGEKLFF.

This clonotype was seen a few times. This chain joins TRBV5-1 and TRBJ1-1, with 7 bases matching TRBD1. This CDR3 comprises 16 residues. Losses at the gene ends were 0 bases for V and 4 bases for J; bases not matched to a gene: 9. Per the germline V gene, CDR1 is SGHRS and CDR2 is YFSETQ. DNA for the CDR3: TGCGCCAGCAGCTTGGCGTACAGGGGATCGGGCACTGAAGCTTTCTTT. Translating gives CASSLAYRGSGTEAFF.

As concerns this clonotype: A single base separates this from a much larger clone, so it may be a read error. The chain uses TRBV6-9 and TRBJ2-5; D not certain. Looked up from germline, CDR1 is MNHGY and CDR2 is SVAAGI. The length of the CDR3 is 13 residues. In nucleotides, the CDR3 is TGTGCCAGCAGTTACTCCTCGGTGGAGATCCAGTACTTC. Amino acids: CASSYSSVEIQYF.